One and the same sample provided the 17 T cell receptor beta chains below, sequenced in a study of tumor and adjacent non-tumor tissue in lung cancer. No cell sorting was done before RNA was extracted from the tissue. This non-tumor lung sample came from over 3 cm beyond the tumor edge. The library came from three nested PCR rounds adapted from ARM-PCR protocols. TCRdb reprocessed the multiplex PCR reads with MiXCR, giving one entry per CDR3 protein. The data show approximately 62,000 distinct CDR3 sequences, about 61% seen once. The source material was distant non-tumor lung tissue. These receptors were collected from a man in his 70s with non-small cell lung cancer.

This clonotype was seen ten or more times. This CDR3 is CSVNVGQGRTEAFF. The CDR3 nucleotides read TGCAGCGTCAACGTCGGACAGGGGAGAACTGAAGCTTTCTTT. The rearrangement joins TRBV29-1 to TRBJ1-1, with TRBD1 matching over 9 bases. Trimming took 6 bases from V and 5 from J; bases not matched to a gene: 10. This CDR3 has 14 residues. Germline CDR1 SQVTM, CDR2 ANQGSEA. Drawing the rest from reference TRBV29-1 and TRBJ1-1, the complete variable domain is SAVISQKPSRDICQRGTSLTIQCQVDSQVTMMFWYRQQPGQSLTLIATANQGSEATYESGFVIDKFPISRPNLTFSTLTVSNMSPEDSSIYLCSVNVGQGRTEAFFGQGTRLTVV.

V and J are TRBV11-2 and TRBJ2-2, with 9 bases identical to TRBD2. CDR1 and CDR2 (germline): SGHAT, FQNNGV. CDR3 length equals 20 residues. J lost 2 bases, V lost 5 bases, and 18 bases had no gene match. The CDR3, as DNA: TGTGCCAGCAGCGATATCCGGGGGCGGGGGGGCGCCTTTAACACCGGGGAGCTGTTTTTT. Its protein product is CASSDIRGRGGAFNTGELFF.

On this clonotype: The CDR3 ends on some other residue instead of the conserved phenylalanine or tryptophan, so this is likely a read error. The chain couples TRBV18 to TRBJ2-7; D remains ambiguous. There are 15 residues in the CDR3. CDR1 KGHSH and CDR2 LQKENI come from the germline V gene. Deletions cut 4 bases from V and 0 bases from J, with 13 bases between. CDR3 nucleotides: TGTGCCAGCTCACAGCTAGGCGAAGGCTCCTACGAGCAGTACCTC. This translates into CASSQLGEGSYEQYL.

Remarks on this clonotype: The junction departs from germline at one end; a sequencing error may be responsible. The chain links TRBV7-8 to TRBJ2-7; no definite D call. The CDR3 runs to 16 residues. Germline CDR1 SGHVS, CDR2 FQNEAQ. Here the CDR3 DNA reads TGTGCCAGCAGCTTAACGCTCTCGAAGAGCTCCTATGAGCAGTACTTC. Protein sequence: CASSLTLSKSSYEQYF.

This clonotype showed up just a few times. This sequence joins TRBV7-3 and TRBJ1-1; D gene unclear. The V and J ends lost 2 bases and 4 bases respectively, with 8 bases between them. Germline V lookup: CDR1 SGHTA, CDR2 FQGTGA. This CDR3 is built from 13 residues. This chain's CDR3 is CASSLGVSTEAFF. CDR3 coding DNA: TGTGCCAGCAGCTTAGGGGTTTCCACTGAAGCTTTCTTT.

Of note for this clonotype: This may come from a read error, since a much larger clone is one base off. The chain has TRBV14 and TRBJ1-4; 8 bases fit TRBD1. Germline-derived CDR1 and CDR2 are SGHDN and FVKESK. The CDR3 covers 13 residues. The CDR3 region has the DNA TGTGCCAGCAGGCGGACAGGGTACGAAAGACTGTTTTTT. Protein sequence: CASRRTGYERLFF.

Comment on this clonotype: A clone one base away is much larger, so this may be a read error. The genes are TRBV12-3 or TRBV12-4 and TRBJ1-2, with a possible D match to TRBD1 (6 bases). CDR3 length equals 13 residues. The ends were cut back, 3 bases at V and 6 bases at J, with 11 bases in the middle. This CDR3 reads CASSFRGGHGYTF. Here the CDR3 DNA reads TGTGCCAGCAGTTTCAGGGGAGGCCATGGCTACACCTTC.

This clonotype was detected many times. V gene TRBV6-1 combines with J gene TRBJ1-2; possibly TRBD1 for D (5 bases). The CDR3 has 15 residues. V lost 2 bases, J lost 7 bases, and 17 bases lay in between. The germline V gene encodes CDR1 MNHNS and CDR2 SASEGT. This CDR3 reads CASSEMAGPYSGYTF. The CDR3 DNA is TGTGCCAGCAGTGAAATGGCAGGGCCATATAGTGGCTACACCTTC.

The sample holds a few counts of this clonotype. Since a much larger clone is just one base distant, this may be a read error. V and J are TRBV12-3 or TRBV12-4 and TRBJ2-7; the D is unclear. The ends were cut back, 4 bases at V and 2 bases at J, with 9 bases in the middle. This CDR3 is built from 13 residues. The CDR3 DNA sequence: TGTGCCAGCAGTTCTCACCGCACCTACGAGCAGTACTTC. This sequence encodes CASSSHRTYEQYF.

This clonotype was seen a few times. This clone may be a read error of a much larger clone one base away. The rearrangement links TRBV6-1 to TRBJ2-3; D is perhaps TRBD2 (7 bases). The CDR3 runs 14 residues. From germline, CDR1 is MNHNS and CDR2 SASEGT. The CDR3 reads CASKRAGAGDTLYF. The CDR3 bases are TGTGCCAGCAAAAGGGCAGGGGCGGGAGATACGCTGTATTTT.

The chain links TRBV11-2 to TRBJ2-6; the match to TRBD2 covers 8 bases. The ends lost 4 bases at V and 14 bases at J; junction bases unmatched: 19. This CDR3 is 17 amino acids long. Germline V gene lookup returns CDR1 SGHAT and CDR2 FQNNGV. Written as DNA, the CDR3 is TGTGCCAGCAGCTCCCGGGGGGGTAGCTCTGGGGAGAACATCCTGACTTTC. It specifies CASSSRGGSSGENILTF.

This clonotype turned up a few times. The V gene is TRBV5-1, the J gene TRBJ2-5; D is ambiguous. The CDR3 loop spans 14 amino acids. Trimming removed 0 bases from V and 4 bases from J, with 10 bases in between. The V gene's germline CDR1 is SGHRS and CDR2 YFSETQ. The CDR3 protein is CASSLGRTPETQYF. CDR3 DNA sequence: TGCGCCAGCAGCTTGGGGCGCACTCCAGAGACCCAGTACTTC.

The CDR3 coding sequence is TGTGCCAGCAGTTACTCTCCGACAGGGGATACTGAAGCTTTCTTT. Its translation is CASSYSPTGDTEAFF. The chain couples TRBV6-5 to TRBJ1-1; 8 bases map to TRBD1. The germline V gene encodes CDR1 MNHEY and CDR2 SVGAGI. CDR3 length: 15 amino acids. V was pared by 0 bases and J by 5 bases, with 5 bases of the junction left unmatched.

A word on this clonotype: The junction departs from germline at one end; a sequencing error may be responsible. The genes are TRBV6-1 and TRBJ2-4, with D perhaps TRBD2 (5 bases). CDR3 length: 15 residues. Germline CDR1 MNHNS, CDR2 SASEGT. CDR3 in DNA: TGTACCAGCAGTGAAGACCTAGTGGGGAGAAACATTCAGTACTTC. Its translation: CTSSEDLVGRNIQYF.

The genes are TRBV4-1 and TRBJ1-1, with no clear D. The CDR3 has 17 amino acids. The germline CDR1 and CDR2 sequences are MGHRA and YSYEKL. V shed 8 bases and J shed 5 bases, with 27 bases lying between them. The DNA for the CDR3 is TGCGCCAGCTGCCCCCGAACGACGAGTTGGGGTGGTACTGAAGCTTTCTTT. Its protein is CASCPRTTSWGGTEAFF.

V gene TRBV11-2 combines with J gene TRBJ1-4; 7 bases are a match to TRBD1. Germline CDR1 is SGHAT and CDR2 is FQNNGV. The CDR3 runs to 16 residues. The V gene end was trimmed by 5 bases and the J gene end by 10 bases; junction bases not matched to a gene: 16. The CDR3 region is CASSTRRTGFRGKLFF. Written as DNA, the CDR3 is TGTGCCAGCAGCACCCGCAGGACAGGTTTTCGGGGAAAACTGTTTTTT. The whole variable domain, remainder taken from reference TRBV11-2 and TRBJ1-4, is EAGVAQSPRYKIIEKRQSVAFWCNPISGHATLYWYQQILGQGPKLLIQFQNNGVVDDSQLPKDRFSAERLKGVDSTLKIQPAKLEDSAVYLCASSTRRTGFRGKLFFGSGTQLSVL.

The V and J genes are TRBV11-2 and TRBJ1-4; D is unclear. Germline V gene lookup returns CDR1 SGHAT and CDR2 FQNNGV. The CDR3 length is 11 residues. This chain's CDR3 is CTGSRETELFF. The CDR3 coding sequence is TGTACCGGCAGCCGCGAGACCGAACTGTTTTTT.